A single sample gave rise to the 17 T cell receptor beta chains below, sequenced in a study of blood T cell repertoires in COVID-19. Sequenced by immunoSEQ multiplex PCR; TCRdb stores in-frame clones only, minus some. The table has 130,000 or so clones, approximately 80% seen once; the top ten hold approximately 25%. Specimen: peripheral blood. These receptors all come from a human donor in a cohort sampled during active COVID-19.

The J gene is TRBJ2-5, the V gene TRBV7-8; perhaps TRBD2 as D (7 bases). With 5 bases removed from V and 4 bases from J, the gap between germline ends came to 17 bases. The CDR3 is 15 amino acids. Germline assignment: CDR1 SGHVS and CDR2 FQNEAQ. The CDR3 bases are TGTGCCAGCAGCCCGCCGGGGGGCCCGGGAGAGACCCAGTACTTC. The encoded protein is CASSPPGGPGETQYF.

The chain has TRBV27 and TRBJ1-2; a weak D match, TRBD1 (5 bases). The germline V gene has CDR1 MNHEY and CDR2 SMNVEV (reference sequence). This CDR3 is 14 amino acids long. Trimming took 6 bases from V and 2 from J, leaving 13 bases between them. CDR3 nucleotides: TGTGCCAGCAGACCAGTCAGGGTCAACTATGGCTACACCTTC. Translation gives CASRPVRVNYGYTF.

The rearrangement links TRBV7-2 to TRBJ1-2; a weak D match, TRBD1 (6 bases). Trimming stripped 5 bases from V and 4 bases from J, with 8 bases between. Germline CDR1 SGHTA, CDR2 FQGNSA. The CDR3 runs 12 residues. CDR3 in amino acids: CASSMDSYGYTF. The CDR3 coding sequence is TGTGCCAGCAGCATGGACAGCTATGGCTACACCTTC.

J is TRBJ2-7 and V is TRBV4-1, with TRBD2 matching 8 bases. V trimming: 0 bases; J trimming: 8 bases; junction bases outside the gene matches: 3. This CDR3 spans 13 amino acids. Germline V gives CDR1 MGHRA, CDR2 YSYEKL. CDR3 region: CASSQDYSGKQYF. The CDR3 DNA sequence: TGCGCCAGCAGCCAAGACTATAGCGGGAAGCAGTACTTC.

This chain joins TRBV19 and TRBJ1-2; D may be TRBD1 (5 bases). The CDR3 covers 15 residues. V lost 1 base and J lost 0, with 9 bases in between. CDR1 and CDR2 from the germline V gene are LNHDA and SQIVND (reference sequence). The CDR3 loop is CASSIGQNSNYGYTF. DNA for the CDR3: TGTGCCAGTAGTATAGGACAGAATTCTAACTATGGCTACACCTTC.

The chain couples TRBV11-2 to TRBJ2-7; D not certain. Germline V lookup: CDR1 SGHAT, CDR2 FQNNGV. CDR3 length equals 15 residues. The V end lost 0 bases, the J end lost 1 base, and 10 bases lay between the germline ends. DNA of the CDR3: TGTGCCAGCAGCTTAGATCGAGGTAAATCCTACGAGCAGTACTTC. It yields the protein CASSLDRGKSYEQYF.

V and J are TRBV19 and TRBJ1-5; TRBD1 matches at 9 bases. Germline V gives CDR1 LNHDA, CDR2 SQIVND (reference sequence). There are 16 residues in the CDR3. V trimming: 6 bases; J trimming: 4 bases; junction bases outside the gene matches: 10. The CDR3 DNA reads as TGTGCCAGTAGACTCCAACGGGACAGGGATAATCAGCCCCAGCATTTT. It yields the protein CASRLQRDRDNQPQHF.

The chain has TRBV19 and TRBJ1-1; D gene ambiguous. V was trimmed by 1 base and J by 0 bases, leaving 6 bases between them. The germline V gene has CDR1 LNHDA and CDR2 SQIVND (reference sequence). The CDR3 loop spans 14 amino acids. CDR3 sequence reads: CASSIGLMNTEAFF. The CDR3 DNA reads as TGTGCCAGTAGTATAGGGCTTATGAACACTGAAGCTTTCTTT.

This chain joins TRBV7-8 and TRBJ2-3; 8 nucleotides line up with TRBD1. CDR3 size: 16 residues. Germline V gene sequence: CDR1 SGHVS, CDR2 FQNEAQ. V gave up 5 bases and J gave up 2 bases; unmatched junction bases: 9. This chain's CDR3 is CASSPDGQGPTDTQYF. For the CDR3, the DNA is TGTGCCAGCAGCCCCGACGGACAGGGCCCCACAGATACGCAGTATTTT. Drawing the rest from reference TRBV7-8 and TRBJ2-3, the complete variable domain is GAGVSQSPRYKVAKRGQDVALRCDPISGHVSLFWYQQALGQGPEFLTYFQNEAQLDKSGLPSDRFFAERPEGSVSTLKIQRTQQEDSAVYLCASSPDGQGPTDTQYFGPGTRLTVL.

This clone occurred once. The chain uses TRBV2 and TRBJ1-5, with TRBD1 as a possible D gene (5 bases). CDR3 length equals 14 residues. The germline CDR1 and CDR2 sequences are SNHLY and FYNNEI. The V end lost 3 bases, the J end lost 0 bases, and 6 bases lay between the germline ends. CDR3 nucleotides: TGTGCCAGCAGTGACAGGGTTAGCAATCAGCCCCAGCATTTT. Translating gives CASSDRVSNQPQHF.

The J gene is TRBJ2-5, the V gene TRBV28; 10 nucleotides align to TRBD1. CDR3 length equals 15 residues. V lost 5 bases to trimming and J lost 3 bases; unmatched junction nucleotides: 6. Per the germline V gene, CDR1 is MDHEN and CDR2 is SYDVKM. Written as DNA, the CDR3 is TGTGCCAGCAGTAGACTCGGGACAGGGGAAGAGACCCAGTACTTC. Amino acids: CASSRLGTGEETQYF.

V usage is TRBV5-1 and J usage is TRBJ2-7, with 7 bases lining up with TRBD1. CDR3 length equals 16 residues. Germline V gene sequence: CDR1 SGHRS, CDR2 YFSETQ. The V segment lost 0 bases and the J segment 2 bases; nucleotides outside the gene matches: 8. The CDR3 loop is CASSLVLADRAYEQYF. In DNA form, the CDR3 reads TGCGCCAGCAGCTTGGTCCTCGCCGACAGGGCCTACGAGCAGTACTTC.

The chain carries TRBV9 and TRBJ2-7; maybe TRBD2 (6 bases). V lost 0 bases and J 9 bases, leaving 22 bases between the germline ends. The CDR3 is 16 residues long. Germline loops: CDR1 SGDLS, CDR2 YYNGEE. CDR3 sequence reads: CASSVGDSGPTQVQYF. In nucleotides, the CDR3 is TGTGCCAGCAGCGTAGGCGATAGCGGCCCTACGCAGGTGCAGTACTTC.

With regard to this clone: One end of the junction does not line up with germline, which may come from a read error. The chain joins TRBV3-1 (or the pseudogene TRBV3-2) to TRBJ2-1; 11 bases map to TRBD2. Germline V gives CDR1 LGHDT, CDR2 YNNKEL (reference sequence). The CDR3 consists of 15 residues. The CDR3 DNA reads as TGTGCCAGCAGACAAGGACTAGCGGGCTACAATGAGCAGTTCTTC. It yields the protein CASRQGLAGYNEQFF.

The DNA for the CDR3 is TGTGCCAGCAGGCGTACGACAGGGTCGTTGATAGATACGCAGTATTTT. It yields the protein CASRRTTGSLIDTQYF. The genes are TRBV28 and TRBJ2-3; TRBD1 aligns across 7 bases. The CDR3 runs 16 residues. The ends lost 6 bases at V and 5 bases at J; junction bases unmatched: 14. Germline assignment: CDR1 MDHEN and CDR2 SYDVKM.

This chain connects TRBV15 to TRBJ1-3; unclear D gene. The CDR3 loop spans 15 amino acids. V was clipped by 0 bases and J by 3 bases, with 9 bases between them. CDR1 is LNHNV and CDR2 is YYDKDF in the germline V gene (reference sequence). Written as DNA, the CDR3 is TGTGCCACCAGCAGAGATCTAGGTAGTGGAAACACCATATATTTT. It is translated as CATSRDLGSGNTIYF.

The chain carries TRBV13 and TRBJ2-1; 8 bases are a match to TRBD2. This CDR3 comprises 15 residues. V lost 4 bases to trimming and J lost 2 bases; unmatched junction nucleotides: 4. Germline CDR1 PRHDT, CDR2 FYEKMQ (reference sequence). CDR3 bases: TGTGCCAGCAGCTCACTAGCGGCCGCCTACAATGAGCAGTTCTTC. This gives the protein CASSSLAAAYNEQFF.